This TCR beta chain was identified in a study of CD8+CD57+ T cells in acquired aplastic anemia. There are many counts of this clonotype. Germline lookup yields CDR1 LGHNA and CDR2 YNFKEQ. There are 16 residues in the CDR3. The V and J ends lost 3 bases and 0 bases, in that order; junction bases with no gene match: 7. Patients picked for sequencing had shown CD8+CD57+ cell expansion detected by flow cytometry. CDR3 and TCR beta VDJ profiling relied on a genomic DNA template. TCRdb itself ran the reads through MiXCR, one entry per CDR3 protein. The sample holds 150,000 or so distinct CDR3 sequences; less than 60% are singletons and the top ten take approximately 3%.

This clonotype was obtained from a human donor with aplastic anemia. Material for sequencing was sorted CD4+, CD8+, or CD8+CD57+ T cells (not recorded which) from PBMCs. This chain joins TRBV4-2 and TRBJ1-2; 7 bases match TRBD1. The CDR3 sequence: CASSQEQGPTNYGYTF. In DNA, the CDR3 is TGTGCCAGCAGCCAGGAACAGGGGCCTACTAACTATGGCTACACCTTC.